This TCR beta chain was sequenced in a study of blood T cell repertoires in COVID-19. Study details: Samples taken during acute and convalescent COVID-19 were collected in the United States, Italy and Spain. In each case, the material was cDNA or gDNA derived from T cells, B-cell-depleted T cells, or PBMCs.

The CDR3 has 14 residues. V was clipped by 2 bases and J by 6 bases, with 11 bases between them. CDR1 KGHSH and CDR2 LQKENI come from the germline V gene. Under the authors' procedure: Nucleated cell counts were estimated from reference gene primer amplification. The table came from immunoSEQ multiplex PCR; TCRdb's copy has only in-frame clones and leaves some out. V and J calls and clone size follow that table, whereas D and trimming were derived from the DNA. The sample comprises fewer than 35,000 clones, about 82% of which are singletons, and 5.5% to 8.5% rests with the top ten. Sequences were obtained from peripheral blood. The TCR was taken from a man aged 55 to 70 with active COVID-19. The V and J genes are TRBV18 and TRBJ2-1, with D unresolved. The CDR3 loop is CASSPNQARNEQFF. The CDR3 region has the DNA TGTGCCAGCTCACCAAACCAGGCCCGCAATGAGCAGTTCTTC.